The entry below describes one TCR beta chain. As yet, its antigen is unknown. The data derive from a study of T cell responses to AZD1222 COVID-19 vaccine. Broader study findings: There were mostly white British donors and more females than males, and clonal diversity was possibly underestimated. Repertoire collection took place solely once the T cell response had peaked.

Produced via immunoSEQ multiplex PCR; TCRdb's table is partial and in-frame only. The sample contains about 160,000 clones, around 94% of which appear only once. This CDR3 spans 12 amino acids. Trimming took off 3 bases at V and 15 bases at J, with 15 bases between the two ends. Germline CDR1 reads SEHNR; CDR2 reads FQNEAQ (reference sequence). The chain combines TRBV7-9 with TRBJ2-1; no definite D call. Sequencing used peripheral blood, obtained on day 0 of AZD1222 vaccination. This receptor was obtained from an adult in good health. Here the CDR3 reads CASSFGYSPPFF. DNA for the CDR3: TGTGCCAGCAGCTTTGGTTACAGCCCCCCGTTCTTC.